A single T cell receptor beta chain is shown here with its context. The data belong to a study of graft-versus-host responses after intestinal transplantation. The method was immunoSEQ multiplex PCR; TCRdb's version includes in-frame clones alone and lacks a portion of them. Found here are 49,000 or so clones, 85% to 95% of them singletons; the top ten hold about 5.5%. There are 17 residues in the CDR3. Germline CDR1 SGHDN, CDR2 FVKESK. V lost 4 bases and J 1 base, leaving 18 bases between the germline ends. The TCR comes from a human patient who received an intestinal transplant, so some T cells may come from the graft donor. The J gene is TRBJ2-3, the V gene TRBV14; D is ambiguous. The sequencing used PBMCs, collected roughly 860 days after a first intestinal transplant, on the day of a second. CDR3 coding DNA: TGTGCCAGCAGCCCGATCCTCGACTTGATCCGCACAGATACGCAGTATTTT. Translated: CASSPILDLIRTDTQYF.